This T cell receptor beta chain was identified in a study of T cells in Graves' hyperthyroidism and ophthalmopathy. Study findings and constraints: Model-based prediction identified ophthalmopathy a median around 6.5 months prior to its onset.

TCR beta CDR3 region amplification was performed from RNA transcripts. Researchers ran a first-round RT-PCR on the TCR CDR3 using the HTBI primer set. Via MiXCR, TCRdb re-called the multiplex PCR reads, giving one row per CDR3 protein. Here the sample spans some 440,000 distinct CDR3 sequences, approximately 14% being singletons. Graves' hyperthyroidism qualified as stable when ophthalmopathy did not progress within 18 months. A word on this clonotype: The antigen is unknown.

With 0 bases removed from V and 5 bases from J, the gap between germline ends came to 11 bases. This CDR3 spans 15 amino acids. Per germline, CDR1 LGHNA and CDR2 YNFKEQ. The chain employs TRBV4-2 and TRBJ2-1, with D unresolved. The receptor was derived from a woman between 18 and 30 years old with Graves' hyperthyroidism. The sample consisted of blood. Written as DNA, the CDR3 is TGTGCCAGCAGCCAAGAGCTAAATCCCGACAATGAGCAGTTCTTC. It codes for CASSQELNPDNEQFF.